The sample holds many counts of the clone carrying this T cell receptor (beta chain). This record comes from a study of human T cells and chemical hapten exposure. This CDR3 is built from 13 residues. V lost 6 bases and J lost 5, with 13 bases in between. CDR1 SNHLY and CDR2 FYNNEI come from the germline V gene. Each CDR3 protein gets one entry after TCRdb re-called the 5' RACE reads with MiXCR. The sample shows more than 140,000 distinct CDR3 sequences, roughly 4% of them seen only once. The template was total RNA from unfractionated whole blood. This rearrangement joins TRBV2 to TRBJ2-5; D possibly matches TRBD1 or TRBD2 (6 bases each). This TCR derives from a female donor in good health. CDR3 nucleotide sequence: TGTGCCAGCAGCGGGGGCCGTCGGGAGACCCAGTACTTC. Protein product: CASSGGRRETQYF.